The present T cell receptor beta chain was sequenced within a study of cytomegalovirus exposure and HLA in healthy donors. This clone is a singleton in its sample. PCR primers comprised 60 Vbeta and 13 Jbeta primers. Measured with immunoSEQ multiplex PCR; TCRdb has only the in-frame clones, and not every one. Counted here are some 71,000 clones, 60% to 70% occurring once; the ten biggest clones make up 7.6%. This CDR3 has 16 amino acids. Per the germline V gene, CDR1 is SGHRS and CDR2 is YFSETQ. V was cut by 0 bases and J by 7 bases, with 17 bases left in between. Sequenced material: PBMCs. The sequence derives from a man in his forties or fifties in good health and CMV-seropositive. The gene calls are TRBV5-1 and TRBJ2-1; TRBD2 might be the D (7 bases). The CDR3 DNA follows: TGCGCCAGCAGCTTGGAGGGGGGGGTGTTTTCGAATGAGCAGTTCTTC. Protein: CASSLEGGVFSNEQFF.